The present TCR beta chain was sequenced within a study of blood T cell repertoires in COVID-19. Using immunoSEQ multiplex PCR, the repertoire was profiled, and TCRdb retains in-frame clones only, with some absent. The sample has around 68,000 clones, approximately 93% seen once. This sequence was found in a man in his 70s with active COVID-19. Material: peripheral blood.

The CDR3 region has the DNA TGTGCCAGCAGCCATGGGGACAGGCCGTCCCAGTACTTC. Its protein is CASSHGDRPSQYF. The rearrangement links TRBV3-1 (or the pseudogene TRBV3-2) to TRBJ2-5; 8 bases are shared with TRBD1. The germline gives CDR1 LGHDT, CDR2 YNNKEL (reference sequence). The length of the CDR3 is 13 residues. J was trimmed by 9 bases and V by 3 bases; bases with no gene match: 6.